This T cell receptor (beta chain) came from a study of identical twins. Study observations and caveats: It was cross-sectional statistical analysis, not following the same donors, that the conclusions relied on. Insertion counts were lower in abundant cord blood beta clonotypes, a trend that memory repertoires did not show.

Using its own MiXCR run on the 5' RACE reads, TCRdb lists one record per CDR3 protein. The repertoire holds 200,000 to 250,000 distinct CDR3 sequences, 7.5% seen once, with under 7% in the top ten. The CDR3 consists of 14 residues. Losses at the gene ends were 10 bases for V and 14 bases for J; bases not matched to a gene: 15. CDR1 is MNHNS and CDR2 is SASEGT in the germline V gene. In this sample, this clonotype turned up a few times. The antigen is undetermined. This same sample was also part of a study on yellow fever vaccine responses in identical twins.

The specimen sequenced was CD8+ T cells sorted from blood. This clonotype was obtained from a woman between 18 and 29 years old in good health. V is TRBV6-1 and J is TRBJ1-6; 9 bases fit TRBD1. CDR3 loop: CATHRGLRDLTLHF. CDR3 bases: TGTGCCACCCACAGGGGGCTGAGGGACTTGACCCTCCACTTT.